Shown below are 2 T cell receptor beta chains from a single sample sequenced in a study of monozygotic twins with inflammatory bowel disease. TCRdb processed the 5' RACE reads again and assigns one entry to each CDR3 protein, with no DNA. This sample's table has 85,000 to 110,000 distinct CDR3 sequences. The specimen was blood. Receptors were obtained from a human donor with ulcerative colitis or Crohn's disease, or a healthy co-twin of an affected twin (not recorded which).

The CDR3 loop reads CASSLDIGSEQYF. The chain couples TRBV7-2 to TRBJ2-7. CDR3 length: 13 amino acids. Germline-derived CDR1 and CDR2 are SGHTA and FQGNSA.

CDR3 amino acids: CASSLGRDSSFNSPLHF. This sequence joins TRBV5-1 and TRBJ1-6; TCRdb designates TRBD1, a call that cannot be tested without DNA. The germline gives CDR1 SGHRS, CDR2 YFSETQ. The CDR3 contains 17 residues. The entire variable domain, with the rest obtained from reference TRBV5-1 and TRBJ1-6, is as follows: KAGVTQTPRYLIKTRGQQVTLSCSPISGHRSVSWYQQTPGQGLQFLFEYFSETQRNKGNFPGRFSGRQFSNSRSEMNVSTLELGDSALYLCASSLGRDSSFNSPLHFGNGTRLTVT.